A single TCR beta chain is shown here with its context. The ends were cut back, 6 bases at V and 2 bases at J, with 18 bases in the middle. The CDR3 spans 16 residues. Germline values: CDR1 MGHRA, CDR2 YSYEKL. The data were obtained in a study of blood T cell repertoires in COVID-19. TCRdb keeps only in-frame clones here, not all; method: immunoSEQ multiplex PCR. The data contain 35,000 or so clones, 88% of them singletons. Material for sequencing was peripheral blood. The receptor was isolated from a human donor in a cohort sampled during active COVID-19. The chain recombines TRBV4-1 with TRBJ2-3; perhaps TRBD2 as D (6 bases). The CDR3 reads CASRQPLGRDTDTQYF. CDR3 bases: TGCGCCAGCAGGCAGCCCCTCGGGAGAGACACAGATACGCAGTATTTT.